The present TCR beta chain was sequenced within a study of T cells in Graves' hyperthyroidism and ophthalmopathy. Study in general: The initial diagnosis was the point when peripheral blood was collected, ahead of any treatment. Study-wide points: Model predictions of ophthalmopathy came a median around 6.5 months before onset. Blood shared most expanded thyroid clonotypes above 0.001.

In this sample, this clonotype turned up many times. Its antigen is unknown. Each 10 ml fresh peripheral blood draw supplied the PBMCs. Regions amplified from RNA transcripts were the TCR beta CDR3 regions. HTBI primers were employed in a first-round RT-PCR of the TCR CDR3. TCRdb reprocessed the multiplex PCR reads via MiXCR and lists one record per CDR3 protein. The sample lists approximately 210,000 distinct CDR3 sequences, 17% occurring once. V trimming: 9 bases; J trimming: 8 bases; junction bases outside the gene matches: 8. This CDR3 has 14 residues. Germline CDR1 is MNHEY and CDR2 is SVGEGT. The sample comprised blood. The chain links TRBV6-2 or TRBV6-3 to TRBJ2-1; 12 positions agree with TRBD2. This TCR came from a man between 50 and 59 years old with Graves' hyperthyroidism. The CDR3 bases are TGTGCCAGTACTACGACTAGCGGGAGTCATGAGCAGTTCTTC. This encodes CASTTTSGSHEQFF.